These 29 T cell receptor beta chains were sequenced from one sample in a study of CD8 T cells in Susac syndrome. Reverse transcription of roughly 0.45 to 1 ug RNA used random hexamers. From the immunoSEQ multiplex PCR reads, TCRdb called clonotypes with MiXCR, one entry per CDR3 protein. The sample comprises more than 75,000 distinct CDR3 sequences, approximately 94% of which are singletons, and approximately 0.26% rests with the top ten. The sample consisted of CD8+ T cells from PBMCs. Receptors were obtained from a human donor in good health.

The V call is TRBV11-3, the J call TRBJ2-1, with D unclear. Germline CDR1 SGHNT, CDR2 YENEEA. This CDR3 has 14 amino acids. Trimming removed 5 bases from V and 9 bases from J, with 17 bases in between. CDR3 protein: CASSPVWGNGEQFF. In nucleotides, the CDR3 is TGTGCCAGCAGCCCAGTTTGGGGTAATGGTGAGCAGTTCTTC.

V is TRBV4-1 and J is TRBJ2-7; D remains unclear. CDR3 length equals 14 residues. Germline loops: CDR1 MGHRA, CDR2 YSYEKL. The V and J ends lost 4 bases and 0 bases respectively, with 10 bases between them. The CDR3: CASSPSGPSYEQYF. The CDR3 nucleotides read TGCGCCAGCAGCCCCTCCGGACCCTCCTACGAGCAGTACTTC.

The CDR3 spells CATSVGLAGYNEQFF. The DNA for the CDR3 is TGTGCCACCAGTGTTGGACTAGCAGGCTACAATGAGCAGTTCTTC. The chain combines TRBV24-1 with TRBJ2-1; 8 bases agree with TRBD2. With V trimmed by 5 bases and J by 3 bases, 5 bases remained unmatched. CDR1 and CDR2 from the germline V gene are KGHDR and SFDVKD. The CDR3 spans 15 residues.

The chain combines TRBV11-2 with TRBJ2-7; D ambiguous. Germline CDR1 SGHAT, CDR2 FQNNGV. V was pared by 0 bases and J by 4 bases, with 13 bases between. The CDR3 covers 15 residues. CDR3: CASSLEGPPGYEQYV. The DNA for the CDR3 is TGTGCCAGCAGCTTAGAGGGCCCGCCTGGATACGAGCAGTACGTC.

The V gene is TRBV5-6, the J gene TRBJ2-7; D gene unclear. The germline V gene encodes CDR1 SGHDT and CDR2 YYEEEE. The germline V and J ends were trimmed by 3 bases and 6 bases, with 19 bases remaining between them. The CDR3 spans 15 residues. The CDR3 sequence: CASSSPRFHFGEQYV. The CDR3, as DNA: TGTGCCAGCAGCTCCCCCCGATTCCACTTCGGCGAGCAGTACGTC.

This sequence joins TRBV20-1 and TRBJ2-7, with unresolved D. The V and J ends lost 2 bases and 4 bases respectively, with 6 bases between them. The CDR3 runs 11 residues. Germline lookup yields CDR1 DFQATT and CDR2 SNEGSKA (reference sequence). As DNA, the CDR3 is TGCAGTGCTAGACAGGATTACGAGCAGTACTTC. The encoded protein is CSARQDYEQYF.

The V call is TRBV19, the J call TRBJ1-5; D remains ambiguous. CDR3 size: 15 residues. Trimming stripped 3 bases from V and 4 bases from J, with 13 bases between. The germline gives CDR1 LNHDA, CDR2 SQIVND (reference sequence). Written as DNA, the CDR3 is TGTGCCAGTAGTATTTTTCTGGGGAAGAATCAGCCCCAGCATTTT. This encodes CASSIFLGKNQPQHF.

Written as DNA, the CDR3 is TGCGCCAGCAGCCACGGCAGGGACAGGGGCACGTTCTACGAGCAGTACTTC. Its protein product is CASSHGRDRGTFYEQYF. V is TRBV4-3 and J is TRBJ2-7; 10 nucleotides agree with TRBD1. The germline gives CDR1 LGHNA, CDR2 YSLEER. The junction had 11 bases not matched to a gene; V was cut back by 3 bases and J by 3 bases. The CDR3 is 17 amino acids.

V is TRBV7-8 and J is TRBJ2-7; D ambiguous. In germline, CDR1 is SGHVS, CDR2 FQNEAQ. With 2 bases removed from V and 5 bases from J, the gap between germline ends came to 13 bases. This CDR3 contains 14 residues. The CDR3 bases are TGTGCCAGCAGCTTACTTTGGACGGGCGACGAGCAGTACTTC. Translated, it gives CASSLLWTGDEQYF.

The CDR3 is CSVARGYEQYF. The CDR3 bases are TGCAGCGTCGCCAGGGGATACGAGCAGTACTTC. V gene TRBV29-1 combines with J gene TRBJ2-7, with D possibly matching TRBD1 (6 bases). Trimming stripped 6 bases from V and 4 bases from J, with 10 bases between. This CDR3 region has 11 residues. Germline V gene sequence: CDR1 SQVTM, CDR2 ANQGSEA.

This chain joins TRBV5-1 and TRBJ2-2, with D unresolved. The CDR3 length is 11 residues. Trimming shortened V by 9 bases and J by 2 bases, and 5 bases separated the two germline ends. Germline-derived CDR1 and CDR2 are SGHRS and YFSETQ. The CDR3 nucleotides are TGCGCCACCGGCAACACCGGGGAGCTGTTTTTT. Its protein is CATGNTGELFF.

CDR3 amino acids: CASSYVQGADEQFF. CDR3 bases: TGTGCCAGCAGTTACGTTCAGGGGGCTGATGAGCAGTTCTTC. This chain links TRBV6-6 with TRBJ2-1; TRBD1 aligns across 8 bases. Trimming took 2 bases from V and 8 from J; bases not matched to a gene: 5. This CDR3 region has 14 residues. Germline CDR1 and CDR2: MNHNY and SVGAGI (reference sequence).

CDR3 DNA sequence: TGTGCCAGCAGCCCTAGCGGGTTCTACAATGAGCAGTTCTTC. Amino acids: CASSPSGFYNEQFF. The chain links TRBV13 to TRBJ2-1; 8 nucleotides align to TRBD2. Trimming took 5 bases from V and 3 from J; bases not matched to a gene: 3. In germline, CDR1 is PRHDT, CDR2 FYEKMQ (reference sequence). CDR3 length equals 14 residues.

The chain couples TRBV6-5 to TRBJ1-1; D not resolved. In germline, CDR1 is MNHEY, CDR2 SVGAGI. CDR3 length: 14 amino acids. The V end was cut by 2 bases, the J end by 5 bases, with 12 bases between. The CDR3 is CASSYPEGRTEAFF. The CDR3 DNA reads as TGTGCCAGCAGTTACCCAGAGGGAAGGACTGAAGCTTTCTTT.

The chain links TRBV7-9 to TRBJ1-2; D not certain. Trimming cost V 3 bases and J 4 bases, with 9 bases left between them. Germline-derived CDR1 and CDR2 are SEHNR and FQNEAQ (reference sequence). This CDR3 region has 13 residues. As DNA, the CDR3 is TGTGCCAGCAGCTTTTGGAGTTCCTATGGCTACACCTTC. This gives the protein CASSFWSSYGYTF.

The rearrangement joins TRBV6-5 to TRBJ2-7, with no clear D. Germline V CDR1 and CDR2: MNHEY, SVGAGI. Trimming shortened V by 4 bases and J by 1 base, and 17 bases separated the two germline ends. This CDR3 comprises 16 residues. This CDR3 reads CASSFNQIGRSYEQYF. CDR3 coding DNA: TGTGCCAGCAGTTTCAATCAGATAGGCAGGTCCTACGAGCAGTACTTC.

V usage is TRBV29-1 and J usage is TRBJ1-1; D gene uncertain. CDR3 length equals 11 residues. Germline V gives CDR1 SQVTM, CDR2 ANQGSEA. Trimming left V 6 bases short and J 2 bases short, with 7 bases between. The CDR3 sequence: CSVRLNTEAFF. CDR3 coding DNA: TGCAGCGTCAGGCTTAACACTGAAGCTTTCTTT.

The chain links TRBV4-1 to TRBJ1-2; D ambiguous. This CDR3 has 10 residues. V was cut by 8 bases and J by 7 bases, with 8 bases left in between. In germline, CDR1 is MGHRA, CDR2 YSYEKL. CDR3 in amino acids: CASYGGGYTF. CDR3 in DNA: TGCGCCAGCTACGGCGGTGGCTACACCTTC.

V is TRBV11-2 and J is TRBJ2-7; D remains ambiguous. V was trimmed by 5 bases and J by 4 bases, leaving 18 bases between them. Per germline, CDR1 SGHAT and CDR2 FQNNGV. This CDR3 has 15 residues. The CDR3 DNA follows: TGTGCCAGCAGCAAAATCGTCGACGGAAGATACGAGCAGTACTTC. Residues: CASSKIVDGRYEQYF.

V is TRBV15 and J is TRBJ1-1, with D hard to call. The germline CDR1 and CDR2 sequences are LNHNV and YYDKDF (reference sequence). The CDR3 runs to 15 residues. Trimming cost V 0 bases and J 3 bases, with 11 bases left between them. This CDR3 is CATSRENRFYTEAFF. As DNA, the CDR3 is TGTGCCACCAGCAGAGAGAACCGGTTTTACACTGAAGCTTTCTTT.

This rearrangement joins TRBV4-1 to TRBJ1-5, with D tentatively TRBD1 (5 bases). The CDR3 spans 16 residues. The V gene lost 2 bases and the J gene lost 4 bases, with 15 bases spanning the gap. From germline, CDR1 is MGHRA and CDR2 YSYEKL. The CDR3 DNA reads TGCGCCAGCAGCCAAAGGGTAGGGGTTCCGAATCAGCCCCAGCATTTT. Amino acids: CASSQRVGVPNQPQHF.

The gene calls are TRBV7-9 and TRBJ1-2; TRBD1 aligns across 7 bases. Losses at the gene ends were 5 bases for V and 6 bases for J; bases not matched to a gene: 15. Looked up from germline, CDR1 is SEHNR and CDR2 is FQNEAQ (reference sequence). The CDR3 length is 16 residues. The DNA of the CDR3 is TGTGCCAGCAGCGGATTTCGCCAGGGGGGTTTACATGGCTACACCTTC. Translation gives CASSGFRQGGLHGYTF.

The chain combines TRBV11-2 with TRBJ2-7, with D hard to call. The CDR3 spans 14 residues. Germline loops: CDR1 SGHAT, CDR2 FQNNGV. V lost 1 base, J lost 5 bases, and 12 bases lay in between. The CDR3 loop is CASSLVAFVHEQYV. The CDR3 DNA is TGTGCCAGCAGCTTAGTGGCGTTCGTACACGAGCAGTACGTC.

This chain connects TRBV24-1 to TRBJ2-5, with TRBD1 matching 8 bases. J lost 5 bases, V lost 5 bases, and 9 bases had no gene match. CDR3 size: 15 residues. Per germline, CDR1 KGHDR and CDR2 SFDVKD. The CDR3 spells CATSAGQAFGETQYF. The CDR3 nucleotides are TGTGCCACCAGTGCGGGACAGGCATTCGGGGAGACCCAGTACTTC.

V gene TRBV29-1 combines with J gene TRBJ1-1, with 8 bases fitting TRBD1. Germline V lookup: CDR1 SQVTM, CDR2 ANQGSEA. This CDR3 is 11 amino acids long. CDR3 in amino acids: CTDRGNTEAFF. Here the CDR3 DNA reads TGCACCGACAGGGGAAACACTGAAGCTTTCTTT.

This clonotype was seen once. The chain uses TRBV6-1 and TRBJ2-7, with D possibly matching TRBD1 (7 bases). Germline V gives CDR1 MNHNS, CDR2 SASEGT. The V gene lost 7 bases and the J gene lost 3 bases, with 16 bases spanning the gap. The CDR3 consists of 14 residues. This CDR3 is CASMEGAPYYEQYV. CDR3 in DNA: TGTGCCAGCATGGAGGGGGCCCCTTACTACGAGCAGTACGTC.

The V and J genes are TRBV20-1 and TRBJ1-2; unclear D gene. The germline gives CDR1 DFQATT, CDR2 SNEGSKA (reference sequence). CDR3 length: 13 amino acids. V dropped 0 bases and J dropped 7 bases, with 12 bases sitting between them. The CDR3 DNA is TGCAGTGCTAGAGATATGACGGGTATTGGCTACACCTTC. Protein: CSARDMTGIGYTF.

The DNA of the CDR3 is TGTGCCAGCAGTTTATCATTCGGGAACACTGAAGCTTTCTTT. Its protein product is CASSLSFGNTEAFF. The rearrangement uses TRBV27 and TRBJ1-1; D unresolved. V was pared by 0 bases and J by 1 base, with 6 bases between. This CDR3 comprises 14 residues. CDR1 is MNHEY and CDR2 is SMNVEV in the germline V gene (reference sequence).

The chain is built from TRBV5-6 and TRBJ2-1; the D gene is possibly TRBD2 (5 bases). The CDR3 has 13 residues. The V and J ends lost 4 bases and 4 bases respectively, with 9 bases between them. In germline, CDR1 is SGHDT, CDR2 YYEEEE. CDR3 sequence reads: CASSESGYNEQFF. CDR3 DNA: TGTGCCAGCAGCGAGAGCGGATACAATGAGCAGTTCTTC. The whole variable domain, remainder taken from reference TRBV5-6 and TRBJ2-1, is DAGVTQSPTHLIKTRGQQVTLRCSPKSGHDTVSWYQQALGQGPQFIFQYYEEEERQRGNFPDRFSGHQFPNYSSELNVNALLLGDSALYLCASSESGYNEQFFGPGTRLTVL.